Below, 13 T cell receptor beta chains from the same sample are listed, as sequenced in a study of blood T cell repertoires in COVID-19. The data were produced by immunoSEQ multiplex PCR, yet TCRdb's version contains in-frame clones alone and is incomplete. The repertoire holds about 39,000 clones, with around 84% as singletons. Sequenced input: peripheral blood. These receptor sequences come from a man aged 65 to 79 with acute or convalescent COVID-19.

V usage is TRBV7-8 and J usage is TRBJ2-2; TRBD2 matches at 9 bases. V trimming: 2 bases; J trimming: 5 bases; junction bases outside the gene matches: 3. CDR1 and CDR2 (germline): SGHVS, FQNEAQ. The CDR3 sequence is 15 residues long. The CDR3 nucleotides read TGTGCCAGCAGCTTAATAGCGGGAGTTACCGGGGAGCTGTTTTTT. The encoded protein is CASSLIAGVTGELFF.

This clone showed up just once. The CDR3 here is CASSLFGKSTDTQYF. The CDR3, as DNA: TGTGCCAGCAGCTTATTCGGGAAGAGCACAGATACGCAGTATTTT. The chain combines TRBV7-9 with TRBJ2-3; D is possibly TRBD2 (5 bases). Germline CDR1 is SEHNR and CDR2 is FQNEAQ (reference sequence). Trimming stripped 2 bases from V and 0 bases from J, with 9 bases between. This CDR3 spans 15 amino acids.

This clone has only a few counts. The chain is built from TRBV6-1 and TRBJ1-3; tentatively, D is TRBD1 (5 bases). Germline CDR1 is MNHNS and CDR2 is SASEGT. The CDR3 runs 16 residues. V lost 0 bases and J 4 bases, leaving 13 bases between the germline ends. This CDR3 is CASSEASAGMGNTIYF. In DNA, the CDR3 is TGTGCCAGCAGTGAAGCGAGCGCAGGGATGGGAAACACCATATATTTT.

The genes are TRBV10-1 and TRBJ2-7; D is uncertain. This CDR3 comprises 13 residues. CDR1 WNHNN and CDR2 SYGVQD come from the germline V gene (reference sequence). Deletions cut 0 bases from V and 3 bases from J, with 6 bases between. DNA of the CDR3: TGCGCCAGCAGTGAGTCGAAACTCTACGAGCAGTACTTC. Encoded protein: CASSESKLYEQYF.

This rearrangement joins TRBV28 to TRBJ2-4; D is unclear. Trimming cost V 4 bases and J 5 bases, with 12 bases left between them. The CDR3 covers 14 residues. Germline values: CDR1 MDHEN, CDR2 SYDVKM. CDR3: CASSSWRGENIQYF. The CDR3 bases are TGTGCCAGCAGTTCTTGGAGAGGCGAAAACATTCAGTACTTC.

The V gene is TRBV3-1 (or the pseudogene TRBV3-2), the J gene TRBJ1-6; 9 nucleotides agree with TRBD1. The V gene end was trimmed by 4 bases and the J gene end by 8 bases; junction bases not matched to a gene: 9. The CDR3 extends over 16 amino acids. Germline loops: CDR1 LGHDT, CDR2 YNNKEL (reference sequence). The CDR3 bases are TGTGCCAGCAGCCCCCGGACAGGGGAAGGATATTCACCCCTCCACTTT. Encoded protein: CASSPRTGEGYSPLHF.

The chain is built from TRBV2 and TRBJ1-4; D not certain. Germline CDR1 SNHLY, CDR2 FYNNEI. Trimming took off 6 bases at V and 4 bases at J, with 15 bases between the two ends. CDR3 length equals 15 residues. CDR3 in amino acids: CASRRTTLNNEKLFF. The CDR3 DNA sequence: TGTGCCAGCAGACGCACAACCCTGAATAATGAAAAACTGTTTTTT.

The V and J genes are TRBV11-3 and TRBJ2-5; D is possibly TRBD2 (7 bases). The length of the CDR3 is 15 residues. Germline CDR1 SGHNT, CDR2 YENEEA. Between the trimmed V and J ends, which lost 0 bases and 4 bases, there was a span of 12 bases. As DNA, the CDR3 is TGTGCCAGCAGCTTAGAGGGGGGGGCACGAGAGACCCAGTACTTC. Protein sequence: CASSLEGGARETQYF.

The rearrangement joins TRBV5-1 to TRBJ1-2, with D maybe TRBD1 (6 bases). Trimming shortened V by 4 bases and J by 2 bases, and 15 bases separated the two germline ends. The germline gives CDR1 SGHRS, CDR2 YFSETQ. CDR3 length equals 15 residues. In DNA form, the CDR3 reads TGCGCCAGCAGCGGAACAGGGAGGGGGAACTATGGCTACACCTTC. Its protein is CASSGTGRGNYGYTF.

The rearrangement uses TRBV5-6 and TRBJ2-1; D possibly corresponds to TRBD1 (7 bases). CDR1 SGHDT and CDR2 YYEEEE come from the germline V gene. CDR3 length equals 16 residues. V gave up 6 bases and J gave up 3 bases, with 19 bases separating them. The CDR3 nucleotides are TGTGCCAGCATCAGCTTAGGCGGGACAGTCTACAATGAGCAGTTCTTC. Translated, it gives CASISLGGTVYNEQFF.

This clone was picked up a small number of times. This chain connects TRBV28 to TRBJ2-7, with a weak D call TRBD1 (5 bases). There are 15 residues in the CDR3. Germline V gene lookup returns CDR1 MDHEN and CDR2 SYDVKM. Trimming took 1 base from V and 2 from J, leaving 12 bases between them. DNA of the CDR3: TGTGCCAGCAGTTTATACGAAGGGGTGCCCTACGAGCAGTACTTC. Translated: CASSLYEGVPYEQYF.

The gene calls are TRBV7-7 and TRBJ2-2, with D maybe TRBD1 (6 bases). The CDR3 sequence is 14 residues long. V shed 5 bases and J shed 3 bases, with 10 bases lying between them. The V gene's germline CDR1 is SSHAT and CDR2 FNYEAQ (reference sequence). In DNA, the CDR3 is TGTGCCAGCAGCATGGACAGAGACACCGGGGAGCTGTTTTTT. This gives the protein CASSMDRDTGELFF.

This clone was found a few times. The CDR3 sequence: CASSLAGDRGTFF. The CDR3 DNA reads TGTGCCAGCAGCTTAGCGGGGGACAGGGGGACTTTCTTT. The rearrangement uses TRBV7-9 and TRBJ1-1; 11 nucleotides line up with TRBD1. With 0 bases clipped from V and 12 bases from J, the junction kept 3 bases outside the gene matches. This CDR3 has 13 amino acids. Germline CDR1 reads SEHNR; CDR2 reads FQNEAQ (reference sequence).